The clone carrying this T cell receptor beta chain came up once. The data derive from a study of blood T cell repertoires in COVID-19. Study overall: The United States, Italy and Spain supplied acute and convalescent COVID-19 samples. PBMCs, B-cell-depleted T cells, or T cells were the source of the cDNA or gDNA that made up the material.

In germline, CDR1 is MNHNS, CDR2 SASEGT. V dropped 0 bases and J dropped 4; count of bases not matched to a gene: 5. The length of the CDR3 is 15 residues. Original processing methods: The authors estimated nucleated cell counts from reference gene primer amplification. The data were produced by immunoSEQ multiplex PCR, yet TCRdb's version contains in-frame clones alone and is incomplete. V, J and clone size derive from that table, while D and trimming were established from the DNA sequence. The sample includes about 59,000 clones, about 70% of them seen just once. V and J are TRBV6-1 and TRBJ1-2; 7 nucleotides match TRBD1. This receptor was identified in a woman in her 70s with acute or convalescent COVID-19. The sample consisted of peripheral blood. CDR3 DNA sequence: TGTGCCAGCAGTGAAGCGCTTGGGGACAGCTATGGCTACACCTTC. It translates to CASSEALGDSYGYTF.